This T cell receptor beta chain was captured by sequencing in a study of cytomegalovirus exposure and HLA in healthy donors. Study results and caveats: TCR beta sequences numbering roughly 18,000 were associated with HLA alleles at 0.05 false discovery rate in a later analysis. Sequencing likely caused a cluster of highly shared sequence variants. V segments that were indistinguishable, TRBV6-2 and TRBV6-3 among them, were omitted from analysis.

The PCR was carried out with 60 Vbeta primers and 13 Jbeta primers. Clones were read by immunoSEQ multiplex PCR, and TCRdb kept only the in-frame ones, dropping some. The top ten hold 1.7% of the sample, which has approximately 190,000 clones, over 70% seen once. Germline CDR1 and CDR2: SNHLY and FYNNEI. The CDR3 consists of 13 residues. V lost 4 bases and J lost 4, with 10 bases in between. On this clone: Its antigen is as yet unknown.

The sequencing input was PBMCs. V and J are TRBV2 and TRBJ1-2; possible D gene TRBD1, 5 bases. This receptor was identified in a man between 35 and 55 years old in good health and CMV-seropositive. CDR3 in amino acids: CASSGETVYGYTF. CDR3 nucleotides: TGTGCCAGCAGTGGCGAGACAGTCTATGGCTACACCTTC.